A selection of T cell receptor beta chains follows, all from one sample in a study of T cells in Graves' hyperthyroidism and ophthalmopathy. A single record per CDR3 protein comes from TCRdb applying MiXCR to the multiplex PCR reads. The sample carries a few hundred thousand distinct CDR3 sequences, 15% to 20% recorded once. The sequenced sample consisted of blood. All receptors derive from a man in his forties or fifties with Graves' hyperthyroidism. Each CDR3 is given with its conserved first and last residue. D genes are given only for firm matches. Where a row states a size, it is once, few, many or the class of an expanded clone; other rows omit it.

v_call: TRBV15
clone_size: NA
j_call: TRBJ1-1
d_call: TRBD1
cdr3_nt: TGTGCCACCAGCAGAGACACGGGACAGGGCGCGGGGGAAGCTTTCTTT
cdr3_aa: CATSRDTGQGAGEAFF

v_call: TRBV6-1
clone_size: many
j_call: TRBJ2-1
d_call: NA
cdr3_nt: TGTGCCAGCAGTTACCGGAGGGGTAGTGAGCAGTTCTTC
cdr3_aa: CASSYRRGSEQFF

v_call: TRBV27
clone_size: many
j_call: TRBJ1-1
d_call: NA
cdr3_nt: TGTGCCAGCAGTTTGGTGGGATCCACTGAAGCTTTCTTT
cdr3_aa: CASSLVGSTEAFF

v_call: TRBV12-3/TRBV12-4
clone_size: many
j_call: TRBJ2-2
d_call: NA
cdr3_nt: TGTGCCAGCATTCGACTAAGGAACACCGGGGAGCTGTTTTTT
cdr3_aa: CASIRLRNTGELFF

v_call: TRBV20-1
clone_size: many
j_call: TRBJ1-2
d_call: TRBD1
cdr3_nt: TGCAGTGCTAGCTCGGACAGGGACGGCTACACCTTC
cdr3_aa: CSASSDRDGYTF

v_call: TRBV28
clone_size: many
j_call: TRBJ2-1
d_call: TRBD1
cdr3_nt: TGTGCCAGTCAACAGGGGACTGAGCAGTTCTTC
cdr3_aa: CASQQGTEQFF

v_call: TRBV10-3
clone_size: NA
j_call: TRBJ2-2
d_call: NA
cdr3_nt: TGTGCCATCAGTGAGTCGGGGGCGAACACCGAGGAGCTGTTTTTT
cdr3_aa: CAISESGANTEELFF

v_call: TRBV15
clone_size: NA
j_call: TRBJ2-2
d_call: NA
cdr3_nt: TGTGCCACCAGCAGACGAGGGGTCGGGGAGCTGTTTTTT
cdr3_aa: CATSRRGVGELFF

v_call: TRBV30
clone_size: many
j_call: TRBJ1-1
d_call: TRBD1
cdr3_nt: TGTGCCTGGAACAGGGGGGGCGGCACTGAAGCTTTCTTT
cdr3_aa: CAWNRGGGTEAFF

v_call: TRBV4-3
clone_size: NA
j_call: TRBJ1-6
d_call: NA
cdr3_nt: TGCGCCAGCAGCCTTCGGCGCGTGGCCGATAATTCACCCCTCCACTTT
cdr3_aa: CASSLRRVADNSPLHF

v_call: TRBV30
clone_size: many
j_call: TRBJ2-3
d_call: TRBD1
cdr3_nt: TGTGCCTGGAACAAACCCCAGGGGGCTAGCACAGATACGCAGTATTTT
cdr3_aa: CAWNKPQGASTDTQYF

v_call: TRBV3-1
clone_size: NA
j_call: TRBJ2-7
d_call: NA
cdr3_nt: TGTGCCAGCAGCCAAGACCTCGCAGGAGGCGAGCAGTACTTC
cdr3_aa: CASSQDLAGGEQYF

v_call: TRBV7-9
clone_size: NA
j_call: TRBJ2-1
d_call: NA
cdr3_nt: TGTGCCAGCAGCTTAGGATCGGTACAGTTATACAATGAGCAGTTCTTC
cdr3_aa: CASSLGSVQLYNEQFF

v_call: TRBV28
clone_size: few
j_call: TRBJ2-1
d_call: TRBD1
cdr3_nt: TGTGCCAGCAGTTCCGAAGACAGGGGGGCCTCTGATGGGCAGTTCTTC
cdr3_aa: CASSSEDRGASDGQFF

v_call: TRBV7-3
clone_size: many
j_call: TRBJ2-7
d_call: NA
cdr3_nt: TGTGCCAGCAGCCAGGGTGGGGTCTCCTACGAGCAGTACTTC
cdr3_aa: CASSQGGVSYEQYF

v_call: TRBV5-1
clone_size: few
j_call: TRBJ1-1
d_call: NA
cdr3_nt: TGCGCCAGCAGCGCCGGGGCAGGGAGGAACACTGAAGCTTTCTTT
cdr3_aa: CASSAGAGRNTEAFF

v_call: TRBV5-6
clone_size: NA
j_call: TRBJ2-3
d_call: NA
cdr3_nt: TGTGCCAGCAGCTTGGGTAGTACAAATACGCAGTATTTT
cdr3_aa: CASSLGSTNTQYF